One sample yielded the 5 T cell receptor beta chains listed below, sequenced in a study of blood T cells in healthy people across ages. For the second PCR, which ran for 7 to 11 cycles, a sample-barcoded 5' primer and a J-beta primer mix were used. Using its own MiXCR run on the 5' RACE reads, TCRdb lists one record per CDR3 protein. The sample carries some 1.4 million distinct CDR3 sequences, about 43% recorded once. The specimen sequenced was blood. Receptors were obtained from a woman younger than 35 in good health.

This rearrangement joins TRBV6-1 to TRBJ2-5; maybe TRBD1 (6 bases). This CDR3 spans 15 amino acids. Germline V gene sequence: CDR1 MNHNS, CDR2 SASEGT. The V gene lost 8 bases and the J gene lost 0 bases, with 16 bases spanning the gap. The CDR3 DNA reads TGTGCCAGCTCTCGTCGCAGGGGTAACCAAGAGACCCAGTACTTC. This codes for CASSRRRGNQETQYF.

The rearrangement joins TRBV7-9 to TRBJ2-2, with 10 bases aligning to TRBD1. The CDR3 is made up of 15 amino acids. V lost 5 bases and J lost 4; bases outside the gene matches: 4. CDR1 is SEHNR, CDR2 FQNEAQ, per germline (reference sequence). CDR3 nucleotide sequence: TGTGCCAGCAGCGTGGGACAGGGGCCCACCGGGGAGCTGTTTTTT. Protein sequence: CASSVGQGPTGELFF.

This clonotype came up a few times. The chain uses TRBV21-1 and TRBJ2-7; no check of the table's D call, TRBD2, against the DNA was made. TRBV21-1 counts as a pseudogene. This CDR3 region has 17 residues. The CDR3 here is CASSSPLPSVSSYEQYF. CDR3 bases: TGTGCCAGCAGCTCCCCCCTCCCTAGCGTAAGCTCCTACGAGCAGTACTTC.

This clonotype was observed a handful of times. The chain combines TRBV7-8 with TRBJ2-7, with TRBD1 matching 10 bases. Germline V gives CDR1 SGHVS, CDR2 FQNEAQ. The CDR3 spans 16 residues. Trimming took 1 base from V and 10 from J; bases not matched to a gene: 13. CDR3 bases: TGTGCCAGCAGCTTAGTTAGACAGGGGGCGAGTATAGAACAGTACTTC. Its translation is CASSLVRQGASIEQYF.

The rearrangement links TRBV7-6 to TRBJ2-7; 12 bases agree with TRBD2. This CDR3 comprises 16 residues. The germline V gene has CDR1 SGHVS and CDR2 FNYEAQ. The V segment lost 1 base and the J segment 2 bases; nucleotides outside the gene matches: 3. CDR3 in DNA: TGTGCCAGCAGCTTAGGGACTAGCGGGGCTCCCTACGAGCAGTACTTC. It yields the protein CASSLGTSGAPYEQYF.